The rows below give T cell receptor beta chains drawn from one sample of a study of T cell repertoires in cytomegalovirus infection. TCRdb processed the reads anew with MiXCR; each CDR3 protein has one entry. The repertoire holds some 220,000 distinct CDR3 sequences, roughly an eighth seen once, with approximately 1.6% in the top ten. Sequenced: PBMCs. The receptors derive from a human donor in good health (CMV status not recorded). Some clones in this sample may be carry-over from other donors' samples. Each CDR3 is given with its conserved first and last residue. Each record gives: V gene, CDR3 protein.

TRBV23-1	CASSQSGSPLHF
TRBV19	CASSIFGDSTDTQYF
TRBV20-1	CSASLGVAGMGSEAFF
TRBV7-2	CASSPHGSGGNTIYF
TRBV6-5	CASSYVGGASYNEQFF
TRBV14	CASGQVAGVGEQFF
TRBV7-2	CASTLDYEQYF
TRBV6-2/TRBV6-3	CASSVQGGAGETQYF
TRBV19	CASSIVGGAPANEKLFF
TRBV14	CASSPYRRGRDTGELFF
TRBV7-2	CASSLGNREGEAFF
TRBV7-2	CASSSPTRGRNIQYF
TRBV27	CASSWGRDGNTEAFF
TRBV30	CAWNAGTREDTQYF
TRBV20-1	CSAEIRARETQYF
TRBV4-2	CASSQVRGPQVFF
TRBV7-2	CASSLWDSLNTEAFF
TRBV2	CASSAEREETQYF
TRBV28	CASSLRQNNEQFF
TRBV6-1	CASSSGQGVMEQYF
TRBV25-1	CASRRAAGQETQYF
TRBV20-1	CSASGGAFEQFF
TRBV28	CASSLQHTGELFF
TRBV28	CASSFHRGTGELFF
TRBV28	CASSTGTSGRETQYF
TRBV6-1	CASRVSGGAYNEQFF
TRBV6-6	CASSSTGARTGELFF
TRBV12-3/TRBV12-4	CASSLYSQETQYF
TRBV7-9	CASSLLRDSSTDTQYF